This is a list of T cell receptor beta chains from one sample in a study of cytotoxic CD8 clonotypes in ibrutinib-treated CLL. Using immunoSEQ multiplex PCR, the repertoire was profiled, and TCRdb retains in-frame clones only, with some absent. The profile shows 250,000 to 350,000 clones, 76% of them singletons. The source was PBMCs, collected at disease progression, from a patient treated with ibrutinib. The receptors stem from a human donor with chronic lymphocytic leukemia. CDR3s include the opening cysteine and the closing phenylalanine or tryptophan. Fields, in order: V gene, clone size, D gene, J gene, CDR3 DNA, CDR3 protein. A D gene is named only where the DNA matches it firmly. Clone size is not always given. Where it is, it says once, few, many or a class for expanded clones.

>TRBV6-4|NA|TRBD1|TRBJ2-3
TGTGCCAGCAGGGGACAGTATAGCACAGATACGCAGTATTTT
CASRGQYSTDTQYF
>TRBV5-1|few|NA|TRBJ2-5
TGCGCCAGCGGGAGACAGCCCCAAGAGACCCAGTACTTC
CASGRQPQETQYF
>TRBV27|NA|TRBD2|TRBJ2-2
TGTGCCAGCAGCCCCGGACTAGCGGGAGGTCCGATGACCGGGGAGCTGTTTTTT
CASSPGLAGGPMTGELFF
>TRBV27|NA|NA|TRBJ2-7
TGTGCCAGCAGCGGAGTCGGCGGGCCATACCCCGAGCAGTACTTC
CASSGVGGPYPEQYF
>TRBV6-1|NA|TRBD1|TRBJ1-1
TGTGCCAGCGCACAGGGGTTTTGGAACACTGAAGCTTTCTTT
CASAQGFWNTEAFF
>TRBV19|NA|TRBD1|TRBJ2-7
TGTGCCAGTAGTAGTACAGGGGGCGTGGGGACCTACGAGCAGTACTTC
CASSSTGGVGTYEQYF
>TRBV4-2|NA|NA|TRBJ2-7
TGTGCCAGCAGCCAAGAGGCCGGGACTGTTTTCTACGAGCAGTACTTC
CASSQEAGTVFYEQYF
>TRBV5-1|NA|TRBD2|TRBJ2-1
TGCGCCAGCAGCTTGGAGCTAGCGGGCCCCTACAATGAGCAGTTCTTC
CASSLELAGPYNEQFF
>TRBV11-2|NA|NA|TRBJ1-2
TGTGCCAGCAGCTTAACGGGAACGGCGGATGGCTACACCTTC
CASSLTGTADGYTF
>TRBV6-5|NA|NA|TRBJ2-5
TGTGCCAGCAGTTACTCGAGACAGTACCAAGAGACCCAGTACTTC
CASSYSRQYQETQYF
>TRBV5-1|NA|NA|TRBJ1-2
TGCGCCAGCAGCTTGGAGGTGGGCGGGTATGGCTACACCTTC
CASSLEVGGYGYTF
>TRBV11-3|NA|NA|TRBJ2-1
TGTGCCAGCAGCTTAGTTCTGGGAGGAAAATTGAATGAGCAGTTCTTC
CASSLVLGGKLNEQFF
>TRBV2|NA|TRBD1|TRBJ1-4
TGTGCCTACGCCAGAACAGGGGCCGAAAAACTGTTTTTT
CAYARTGAEKLFF
>TRBV9|NA|TRBD2|TRBJ2-1
TGTGCCAGCAGCGGCCTAGCGGGAGTGAGCAATGAGCAGTTCTTC
CASSGLAGVSNEQFF
>TRBV18|NA|TRBD1|TRBJ2-5
TGTGCCAGCTCACCGAGTTGGGACAGGGTCCAAGAGACCCAGTACTTC
CASSPSWDRVQETQYF
>TRBV5-1|NA|NA|TRBJ1-1
TGCGCCAGCAGCTCCCCCGGGACATGGAACACTGAAGCTTTCTTT
CASSSPGTWNTEAFF
>TRBV4-1|NA|TRBD2|TRBJ2-7
TGCGCCAGCAGCCAAGCCTGGACTAGCATCGCCTACGAGCAGTACTTC
CASSQAWTSIAYEQYF
>TRBV5-1|NA|TRBD2|TRBJ2-3
TGCGCCAGCAGCTTGGTATCTAGCGGGAGAGATACGCAGTATTTT
CASSLVSSGRDTQYF
>TRBV28|NA|NA|TRBJ2-3
TGTGCCAGCAGGCTAGGAGGGGGTACCACAGATACGCAGTATTTT
CASRLGGGTTDTQYF
>TRBV6-5|NA|TRBD1|TRBJ1-6
TGTGCCAGCAGTTCCAGGACAGGGGCGGTCTCACCCCTCCACTTT
CASSSRTGAVSPLHF
>TRBV7-2|NA|TRBD2|TRBJ2-7
TGTGCCAGCAGCTTCCCAGCGGGACTAGCTCGGAACGAGCAGTACTTC
CASSFPAGLARNEQYF
>TRBV7-2|once|TRBD1|TRBJ1-6
TGTGCCAGCAGCTTATGGACAGGGGGCTCCTATAATTCACCCCTCCACTTT
CASSLWTGGSYNSPLHF
>TRBV25-1|NA|NA|TRBJ2-1
TGTGCCAGCAGTCGAGCGGAGGCCTACAATGAGCAGTTCTTC
CASSRAEAYNEQFF
>TRBV7-9|few|NA|TRBJ2-5
TGTGCCAGCAGCATCGAAGTAGTAGAGACCCAGTACTTC
CASSIEVVETQYF
>TRBV13|NA|NA|TRBJ2-7
TGTGCCAGCAGACCCCCAGGGTCTCATAACTCCTACGAGCAGTACTTC
CASRPPGSHNSYEQYF
>TRBV28|NA|NA|TRBJ2-2
TGTGCCAGCAGCTATGGGAACACCGGGGAGCTGTTTTTT
CASSYGNTGELFF